Below are 28 T cell receptor beta chains sequenced from a single sample in a study of lymphopenia after photon versus proton radiotherapy. Here immunoSEQ multiplex PCR was the method, and the copy in TCRdb shows in-frame clones only, minus some. This table has tens of thousands of clones, about nine tenths appearing once. The sample consisted of peripheral blood, taken from a patient treated with proton-based radiotherapy. Receptors were obtained from an elderly man with esophageal cancer.

The J gene is TRBJ1-5, the V gene TRBV5-8, with D unclear. Deletions cut 0 bases from V and 5 bases from J, with 9 bases between. Germline loops: CDR1 SGHTS, CDR2 YDEGEE. The CDR3 is 14 amino acids. The CDR3 DNA follows: TGTGCCAGCAGCTTGGGCAGGTCTTATCAGCCCCAGCATTTT. Translated: CASSLGRSYQPQHF. Full variable domain (missing parts from reference TRBV5-8 and TRBJ1-5): EAGVTQSPTHLIKTRGQQATLRCSPISGHTSVYWYQQALGLGLQFLLWYDEGEERNRGNFPPRFSGRQFPNYSSELNVNALELEDSALYLCASSLGRSYQPQHFGDGTRLSIL.

V gene TRBV5-4 combines with J gene TRBJ2-7, with 9 bases fitting TRBD1. With 6 bases clipped from V and 2 bases from J, the junction kept 12 bases outside the gene matches. The CDR3 is made up of 16 amino acids. Germline V gene data show CDR1 as SGHNT and CDR2 as YYREEE (reference sequence). This chain's CDR3 is CASTKNGGQGAYEQYF. As DNA, the CDR3 is TGTGCCAGCACCAAAAATGGGGGACAGGGTGCCTACGAGCAGTACTTC.

The chain links TRBV7-6 to TRBJ2-7; D gene ambiguous. Per the germline V gene, CDR1 is SGHVS and CDR2 is FNYEAQ. The length of the CDR3 is 12 residues. V was clipped by 3 bases and J by 5 bases, with 8 bases between them. CDR3 coding DNA: TGTGCCAGCAGCTTTTCAGTCCACGAGCAGTACTTC. Its protein product is CASSFSVHEQYF.

V gene TRBV4-1 combines with J gene TRBJ2-7, with 7 bases fitting TRBD2. V gave up 4 bases and J gave up 4 bases; unmatched junction bases: 13. CDR3 length: 16 residues. Per the germline V gene, CDR1 is MGHRA and CDR2 is YSYEKL. The CDR3 nucleotides are TGCGCCAGCAGCCGGGTACTAGCGACAGACCTGTACGAGCAGTACTTC. It encodes CASSRVLATDLYEQYF.

This sequence joins TRBV2 and TRBJ1-1; unclear D gene. This CDR3 contains 12 residues. V was trimmed by 8 bases and J by 2 bases, leaving 9 bases between them. Germline CDR1 SNHLY, CDR2 FYNNEI. The CDR3 bases are TGTGCCAGCGGAATACACAACACTGAAGCTTTCTTT. It encodes CASGIHNTEAFF.

The chain has TRBV27 and TRBJ1-5; weak D call: TRBD1 (5 bases). Trimming pared 6 bases from V and 0 bases from J, leaving 18 bases between. CDR1 is MNHEY, CDR2 SMNVEV, per germline (reference sequence). The CDR3 runs to 17 residues. Here the CDR3 reads CASRTFRGTLSNQPQHF. CDR3 nucleotide sequence: TGTGCCAGCAGGACTTTCCGTGGGACCCTTAGCAATCAGCCCCAGCATTTT.

This chain uses TRBV10-3 with TRBJ1-6; D is uncertain. Germline V gene lookup returns CDR1 ENHRY and CDR2 SYGVKD. The V and J ends lost 2 bases and 9 bases respectively, with 8 bases between them. The CDR3 is 13 amino acids. This chain's CDR3 is CAISEELLSPLHF. Written as DNA, the CDR3 is TGTGCCATCAGTGAGGAACTACTTTCACCCCTCCACTTT.

The chain carries TRBV5-1 and TRBJ1-1, with 7 nucleotides matching TRBD1. CDR1 and CDR2 (germline): SGHRS, YFSETQ. With 0 bases clipped from V and 1 base from J, the junction kept 3 bases outside the gene matches. The CDR3 loop spans 15 amino acids. Here the CDR3 DNA reads TGCGCCAGCAGCTTGGGACAGGGAAAGAACACTGAAGCTTTCTTT. Its translation is CASSLGQGKNTEAFF.

V usage is TRBV7-2 and J usage is TRBJ2-3, with D uncertain. V shed 4 bases and J shed 0 bases, with 14 bases lying between them. Germline values: CDR1 SGHTA, CDR2 FQGNSA. The CDR3 is made up of 16 amino acids. In nucleotides, the CDR3 is TGTGCCAGCAGCTGGACCTTTGGCTCTAGCACAGATACGCAGTATTTT. It translates to CASSWTFGSSTDTQYF. The entire variable domain, with the rest obtained from reference TRBV7-2 and TRBJ2-3, is as follows: GAGVSQSPSNKVTEKGKDVELRCDPISGHTALYWYRQSLGQGLEFLIYFQGNSAPDKSGLPSDRFSAERTGGSVSTLTIQRTQQEDSAVYLCASSWTFGSSTDTQYFGPGTRLTVL.

This rearrangement joins TRBV2 to TRBJ2-2, with 7 bases aligning to TRBD2. V was clipped by 4 bases and J by 0 bases; unmatched bases: 11. In germline, CDR1 is SNHLY, CDR2 FYNNEI. This CDR3 has 18 residues. This chain's CDR3 is CASSAWLAEKPNTGELFF. CDR3 nucleotide sequence: TGTGCCAGCAGTGCATGGCTAGCGGAAAAACCGAACACCGGGGAGCTGTTTTTT.

The rearrangement links TRBV7-9 to TRBJ2-1; tentative D call: TRBD2 (6 bases). Germline CDR1 is SEHNR and CDR2 is FQNEAQ (reference sequence). The V gene lost 5 bases and the J gene lost 8 bases, with 19 bases spanning the gap. CDR3 length: 15 residues. Written as DNA, the CDR3 is TGTGCCAGCAGCCCGGGGGAGCTAGTTTTGGATGAGCAGTTCTTC. Protein: CASSPGELVLDEQFF.

V gene TRBV4-3 combines with J gene TRBJ1-2; the D gene is possibly TRBD1 (6 bases). The germline V gene has CDR1 LGHNA and CDR2 YSLEER. The CDR3 runs to 13 residues. The V end lost 4 bases, the J end lost 2 bases, and 8 bases lay between the germline ends. The CDR3 region is CASSPGQNYGYTF. The DNA for the CDR3 is TGCGCCAGCAGCCCCGGACAGAACTATGGCTACACCTTC.

The chain joins TRBV30 to TRBJ1-1; D remains unclear. CDR1 is GTSNPN and CDR2 is SVGIG in the germline V gene (reference sequence). V was shortened by 7 bases and J by 5 bases, with 11 bases between the two germline ends. The CDR3 covers 11 residues. This CDR3 reads CASRRLTEAFF. The CDR3 coding sequence is TGTGCCTCTCGACGGTTGACTGAAGCTTTCTTT.

The rearrangement joins TRBV7-8 to TRBJ2-7; D may be TRBD2 (7 bases). Trimming cost V 1 base and J 3 bases, with 16 bases left between them. The CDR3 runs 16 residues. Germline CDR1 SGHVS, CDR2 FQNEAQ. The CDR3 loop is CASSLGGGGLYYEQYF. For the CDR3, the DNA is TGTGCCAGCAGCTTAGGGGGAGGGGGACTTTACTACGAGCAGTACTTC.

The rearrangement uses TRBV6-6 and TRBJ1-1; weak D call: TRBD1 (5 bases). This CDR3 has 15 amino acids. V lost 0 bases to trimming and J lost 7 bases, with 15 bases between them. Looked up from germline, CDR1 is MNHNY and CDR2 is SVGAGI (reference sequence). The CDR3 DNA reads as TGTGCCAGCAGTTACTCGACCGCGCCAGGGAGTGAAGCTTTCTTT. It yields the protein CASSYSTAPGSEAFF.

This clone was seen a handful of times. V usage is TRBV18 and J usage is TRBJ2-3; D gene uncertain. The V gene lost 4 bases and the J gene lost 3 bases, with 2 bases spanning the gap. This CDR3 is built from 11 residues. The germline CDR1 and CDR2 sequences are KGHSH and LQKENI. CDR3: CASSRTDTQYF. CDR3 coding DNA: TGTGCCAGCTCACGAACAGATACGCAGTATTTT.

The CDR3 sequence: CASTRGYGYTF. DNA of the CDR3: TGTGCCAGCACGAGGGGCTATGGCTACACCTTC. The chain employs TRBV6-5 and TRBJ1-2, with D possibly TRBD1 on 5 matching bases. The germline V and J ends were trimmed by 7 bases and 4 bases, with 7 bases remaining between them. CDR3 length: 11 amino acids. CDR1 and CDR2 from the germline V gene are MNHEY and SVGAGI.

The rearrangement links TRBV27 to TRBJ2-7; 8 bases are a match to TRBD1. The V gene end was trimmed by 0 bases and the J gene end by 5 bases; junction bases not matched to a gene: 9. The germline CDR1 and CDR2 sequences are MNHEY and SMNVEV (reference sequence). The length of the CDR3 is 16 residues. The CDR3 reads CASSLSARTGIHEQYF. The DNA of the CDR3 is TGTGCCAGCAGTTTATCAGCCCGGACAGGGATACACGAGCAGTACTTC.

The chain joins TRBV9 to TRBJ1-6; unclear D gene. V was shortened by 0 bases and J by 4 bases, with 5 bases between the two germline ends. This CDR3 has 14 residues. CDR1 SGDLS and CDR2 YYNGEE come from the germline V gene. The CDR3: CASSVELYNSPLHF. The CDR3, as DNA: TGTGCCAGCAGCGTAGAACTATATAATTCACCCCTCCACTTT.

CDR3 sequence reads: CACLGRHYGYTF. The CDR3 bases are TGTGCCTGCCTGGGACGCCACTATGGCTACACCTTC. The chain is built from TRBV30 and TRBJ1-2; D possibly corresponds to TRBD1 (5 bases). The CDR3 loop spans 12 amino acids. Trimming took 6 bases from V and 3 from J, leaving 11 bases between them. Germline loops: CDR1 GTSNPN, CDR2 SVGIG (reference sequence).

The V call is TRBV4-1, the J call TRBJ1-2, with TRBD1 matching over 8 bases. After removal of 5 bases from V and 8 bases from J, the junction contained 16 bases not matched to a gene. The CDR3 length is 16 residues. Per the germline V gene, CDR1 is MGHRA and CDR2 is YSYEKL. The CDR3 DNA sequence: TGCGCCAGCAGCAGGACTCCGGACAGGGTGGCACGGGGCTACACCTTC. Amino acid sequence: CASSRTPDRVARGYTF.

V usage is TRBV5-1 and J usage is TRBJ2-7, with 8 bases lining up with TRBD1. The CDR3 extends over 14 amino acids. V shed 1 base and J 3 bases; nucleotides not matched to a gene: 3. The V gene's germline CDR1 is SGHRS and CDR2 YFSETQ. The CDR3 coding sequence is TGCGCCAGCAGCTTGTACAGGGGGGACTACGAGCAGTACTTC. It encodes CASSLYRGDYEQYF. Looking up the rest from reference TRBV5-1 and TRBJ2-7 gives the full variable domain: KAGVTQTPRYLIKTRGQQVTLSCSPISGHRSVSWYQQTPGQGLQFLFEYFSETQRNKGNFPGRFSGRQFSNSRSEMNVSTLELGDSALYLCASSLYRGDYEQYFGPGTRLTVT.

The chain combines TRBV7-9 with TRBJ2-5; tentatively, D is TRBD1 (6 bases). This CDR3 has 15 residues. The V end was cut by 1 base, the J end by 1 base, with 10 bases between. Germline CDR1 and CDR2: SEHNR and FQNEAQ (reference sequence). The CDR3 DNA sequence: TGTGCCAGCAGCTTAGATACAGGGCCCCAAGAGACCCAGTACTTC. Protein: CASSLDTGPQETQYF.

This clone has only one observation. The J gene is TRBJ1-2, the V gene TRBV7-6; a weak D match, TRBD1 (5 bases). Germline V gene lookup returns CDR1 SGHVS and CDR2 FNYEAQ. The CDR3 runs 18 residues. V dropped 8 bases and J dropped 0 bases, with 25 bases sitting between them. CDR3 loop: CASPDRTPGERANYGYTF. DNA of the CDR3: TGTGCCAGCCCAGACAGAACCCCGGGGGAACGAGCTAACTATGGCTACACCTTC.

V is TRBV20-1 and J is TRBJ2-7; D not certain. V was cut by 6 bases and J by 0 bases, with 6 bases left in between. Germline values: CDR1 DFQATT, CDR2 SNEGSKA (reference sequence). The CDR3 is made up of 11 amino acids. CDR3: CSAGSSYEQYF. In DNA form, the CDR3 reads TGCAGTGCCGGCAGCTCCTACGAGCAGTACTTC.

The chain recombines TRBV7-2 with TRBJ1-1; tentative D call: TRBD1 (6 bases). V was shortened by 6 bases and J by 5 bases, with 13 bases between the two germline ends. Germline V gene data show CDR1 as SGHTA and CDR2 as FQGNSA. The CDR3 covers 13 residues. The CDR3 here is CASSPDRRTEAFF. The CDR3 DNA reads TGTGCCAGCAGTCCCGACAGGAGGACTGAAGCTTTCTTT.

CDR3 in DNA: TGCGCCAGCAGTGAGAGGAAGGATGCATCCTACGAGCAGTACTTC. Protein product: CASSERKDASYEQYF. The chain carries TRBV10-1 and TRBJ2-7; D is ambiguous. Trimming removed 2 bases at V and 1 base at J, with 12 bases between. The CDR3 runs to 15 residues. Germline V gives CDR1 WNHNN, CDR2 SYGVQD (reference sequence).

The chain's CDR3 is CASRLGWTENYGYTF. The CDR3 nucleotides are TGTGCAAGTCGCTTAGGGTGGACGGAAAACTATGGCTACACCTTC. The V gene is TRBV12-2, the J gene TRBJ1-2. TRBV12-2 is a listed pseudogene. The CDR3 extends over 15 amino acids.